A single sample is the source of the 6 T cell receptor beta chains below, sequenced in a study of CXCR3-negative and CXCR3-positive naive CD8 T cells. All TRB cDNA libraries came from 5' RACE performed with UMI labels. TCRdb re-called the 5' RACE reads and shows each CDR3 protein once, DNA omitted. This sample's table has 70,000 to 100,000 distinct CDR3 sequences. Sequenced: naive CXCR3- CD8+ T cells from blood. The sample's subset: CD45RO-CCR7+CD27+CD95- naive CD8+ T cells lacking CXCR3 (TNR3-). Source of these receptors: a human donor in good health. Some clones in this sample may be carry-over from other donors' samples.

V is TRBV4-3 and J is TRBJ1-2. Germline lookup yields CDR1 LGHNA and CDR2 YSLEER. This CDR3 contains 15 residues. The CDR3 sequence: CASSQDLRDSYGYTF.

The rearrangement joins TRBV30 to TRBJ1-1; TCRdb names TRBD1, which stays unverified in the absence of DNA. This CDR3 region has 14 residues. Germline V CDR1 and CDR2: GTSNPN, SVGIG (reference sequence). CDR3 amino acids: CACSQGLQGTEAFF.

The rearrangement links TRBV28 to TRBJ2-1; checking the TCRdb D call of TRBD2 is not possible without DNA. CDR3 length equals 15 residues. Germline CDR1 reads MDHEN; CDR2 reads SYDVKM. CDR3 in amino acids: CASGTGLGSYNEQFF.

V gene TRBV14 combines with J gene TRBJ1-4; the TCRdb call, TRBD1, lacks DNA for checking. The CDR3 has 15 residues. CDR1 is SGHDN, CDR2 FVKESK, per germline. This chain's CDR3 is CASSLTGQGVEKLFF.

The chain is built from TRBV29-1 and TRBJ2-1; the TRBD1 assignment by TCRdb is unverifiable without DNA. The CDR3 totals 11 residues. Germline CDR1 reads SQVTM; CDR2 reads ANQGSEA. Here the CDR3 reads CSVERGNEQFF.

This sequence joins TRBV4-1 and TRBJ2-3; TCRdb's D gene call, TRBD2, goes unchecked for lack of DNA. The CDR3 length is 16 residues. Germline CDR1 is MGHRA and CDR2 is YSYEKL. The CDR3 protein is CASSQVVLAATDTQYF.